This TCR beta chain was sequenced for a study of cytomegalovirus exposure and HLA in healthy donors. Study-wide findings and caveats: Several of the most significant clusters appeared linked to common viral pathogens, based on a later analysis. Segments of the TCR beta V type were, in most cases, productive about 90% or about 30% of the time in an earlier analysis. Most CMV-associated TCR beta chains were later found to appear HLA-restricted. The authors judged a highly shared variant cluster likely a sequencing artifact.

The germline gives CDR1 MNHEY, CDR2 SMNVEV (reference sequence). This CDR3 spans 14 amino acids. Trimming stripped 6 bases from V and 2 bases from J, with 10 bases between. Comments on this clone: Its antigen is currently unknown.

A multiplex PCR was run with 60 Vbeta primers and 13 Jbeta primers. The repertoire was sequenced with immunoSEQ multiplex PCR; TCRdb's copy has only in-frame clones and lacks some. This sample has some 140,000 clones; around nine tenths occur once, and the top ten carry 4% to 6.5%. The V gene is TRBV27, the J gene TRBJ1-4, with D perhaps TRBD1 (6 bases). Sequenced input: PBMCs. This clonotype was obtained from a woman in her thirties in good health and CMV-seronegative. CDR3 amino acids: CASSYRATNEKLFF. CDR3 nucleotide sequence: TGTGCCAGCAGCTACAGGGCGACTAATGAAAAACTGTTTTTT.